This T cell receptor (beta chain) was found in a study of blood T cells in healthy people across ages. The wider study: The template switching approach captured approximately one barcoded beta molecule for every two T cells.

A second roughly 6 to 11 cycle PCR used barcoded and J-beta primers. From each sample, at least 2.5 million paired-end reads containing CDR3 were obtained. Via MiXCR, TCRdb re-called the 5' RACE reads, giving one row per CDR3 protein. The repertoire has over 600,000 distinct CDR3 sequences, about half of them found once; the top ten carry around 18%. Trimming took 4 bases from V and 4 from J, leaving 10 bases between them. Per germline, CDR1 MNHNY and CDR2 SVGAGI (reference sequence). The CDR3 has 13 residues. V usage is TRBV6-6 and J usage is TRBJ1-2; D is unresolved. The origin of this receptor is an elderly man in good health. The sequenced sample consisted of blood. The CDR3 DNA is TGTGCCAGCAGTTCCGGACGGTTCTATGGCTACACCTTC. Its translation: CASSSGRFYGYTF.